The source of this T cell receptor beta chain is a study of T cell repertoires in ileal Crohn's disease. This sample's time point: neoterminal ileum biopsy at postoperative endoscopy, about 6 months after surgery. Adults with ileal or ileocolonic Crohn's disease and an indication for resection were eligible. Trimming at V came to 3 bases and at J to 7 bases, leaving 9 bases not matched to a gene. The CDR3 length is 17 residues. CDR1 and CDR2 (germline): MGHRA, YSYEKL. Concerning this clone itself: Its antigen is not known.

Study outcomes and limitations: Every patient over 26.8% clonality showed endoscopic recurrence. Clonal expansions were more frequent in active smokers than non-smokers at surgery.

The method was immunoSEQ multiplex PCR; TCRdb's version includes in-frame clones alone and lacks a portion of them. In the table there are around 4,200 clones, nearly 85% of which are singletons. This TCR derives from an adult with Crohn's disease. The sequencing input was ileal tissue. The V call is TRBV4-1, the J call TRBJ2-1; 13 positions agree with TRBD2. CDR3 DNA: TGCGCCAGCAGCCATCCCCCGCAGACTAGCGGGAGGAATGAGCAGTTCTTC. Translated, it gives CASSHPPQTSGRNEQFF.